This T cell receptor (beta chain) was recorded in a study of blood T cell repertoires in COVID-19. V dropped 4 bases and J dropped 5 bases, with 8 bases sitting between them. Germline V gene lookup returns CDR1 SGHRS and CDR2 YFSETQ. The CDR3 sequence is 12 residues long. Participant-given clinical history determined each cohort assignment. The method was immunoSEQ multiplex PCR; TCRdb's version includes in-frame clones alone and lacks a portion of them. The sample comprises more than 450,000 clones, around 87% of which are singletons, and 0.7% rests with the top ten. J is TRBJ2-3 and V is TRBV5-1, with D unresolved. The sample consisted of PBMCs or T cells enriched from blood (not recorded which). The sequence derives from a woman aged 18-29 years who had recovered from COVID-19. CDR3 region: CASSARGDTQYF. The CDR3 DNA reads TGCGCCAGCAGCGCCAGAGGAGATACGCAGTATTTT.